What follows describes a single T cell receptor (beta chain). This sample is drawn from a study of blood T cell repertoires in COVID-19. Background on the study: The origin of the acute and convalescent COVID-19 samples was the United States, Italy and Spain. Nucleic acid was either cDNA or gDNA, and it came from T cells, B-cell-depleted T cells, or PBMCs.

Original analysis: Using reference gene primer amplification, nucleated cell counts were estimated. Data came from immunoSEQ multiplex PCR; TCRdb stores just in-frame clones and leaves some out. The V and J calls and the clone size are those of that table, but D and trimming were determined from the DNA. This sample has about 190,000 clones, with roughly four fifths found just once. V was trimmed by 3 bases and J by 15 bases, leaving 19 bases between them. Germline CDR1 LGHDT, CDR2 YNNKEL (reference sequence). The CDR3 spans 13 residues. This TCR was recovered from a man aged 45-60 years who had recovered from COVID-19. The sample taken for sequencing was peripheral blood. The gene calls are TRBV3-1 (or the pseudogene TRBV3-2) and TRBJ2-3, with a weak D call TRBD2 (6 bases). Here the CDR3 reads CASSHGGGTRPYF. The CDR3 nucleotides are TGTGCCAGCAGCCACGGGGGAGGAACTAGGCCCTATTTT.